This T cell receptor beta chain was observed in a study of blood T cell repertoires in COVID-19. Study overall: The analysed material was cDNA or gDNA that came from T cells, B-cell-depleted T cells, or PBMCs.

Germline loops: CDR1 MNHEY, CDR2 SMNVEV (reference sequence). Trimming cost V 5 bases and J 6 bases, with 13 bases left between them. The CDR3 is made up of 13 amino acids. This clone appeared a few times. Profiling relied on immunoSEQ multiplex PCR, and the TCRdb table lists in-frame clones only, not all of them. The sample consists of approximately 500,000 clones, roughly 85% of them appearing once. The sequence came from a human donor in a cohort sampled during active COVID-19. The chain recombines TRBV27 with TRBJ1-1, with D unclear. Sequenced sample: peripheral blood. CDR3 coding DNA: TGTGCCAGCAGTCTTCGGGGAATCGCTGAAGCTTTCTTT. It is translated as CASSLRGIAEAFF.